A single sample is the source of the 22 T cell receptor beta chains below, sequenced in a study of T cells in women clearing cervical HPV infection. Method: immunoSEQ multiplex PCR; TCRdb's copy keeps in-frame clones and lacks some. The sample features about 35,000 clones, with roughly 7.2% in its top ten. Sequenced input: blood buffy coat. These receptors all come from a woman between 18 and 70 years old with a cervical HPV16 infection that either progressed to CIN3+ or cleared (not recorded which).

A note on this clone: The CDR3 goes on 3 residues after the read ends, and that part is filled in from the germline J gene. The V and J genes are TRBV19 and TRBJ1-1, with D possibly being TRBD1 (5 bases). The CDR3 is 15 residues long. CDR1 and CDR2 (germline): LNHDA, SQIVND (reference sequence). The V end was cut by 6 bases, the J end by 1 base, with 15 bases between. The CDR3 bases that were read are TGTGCCAGTAGGTTACAGGTCGGAGGGAACACTGAA. Translation: CASRLQVGGNTE. The CDR3 as a whole reads CASRLQVGGNTEAFF.

Of note for this clone: The read gets to within 3 residues of the CDR3 end, and the germline J gene fills in the rest. The chain links TRBV18 to TRBJ1-3; no clear D. This CDR3 comprises 14 residues. The germline V gene encodes CDR1 KGHSH and CDR2 LQKENI. The germline V and J ends were trimmed by 2 bases and 4 bases, with 9 bases remaining between them. The sequenced part of the CDR3 DNA is TGTGCCAGCTCACCAGACCAACAGGGAAACACC. Encoded protein: CASSPDQQGNT. The entire CDR3 sequence reads CASSPDQQGNTIYF.

As to this clone: The read ends 3 residues early relative to the CDR3; the germline J gene fills the gap. The chain couples TRBV2 to TRBJ2-7; D might be TRBD2 (6 bases). Trimming pared 0 bases from V and 6 bases from J, leaving 15 bases between. Germline V gene data show CDR1 as SNHLY and CDR2 as FYNNEI. The CDR3 sequence is 15 residues long. CDR3 DNA, as far as it was read: TGTGCCAGCAGTGAAGCGCTTCGGGGGTCTGGCGAG. Amino acids: CASSEALRGSGE. The full CDR3 protein reads CASSEALRGSGEQYF.

A remark on this clone: Sequencing ends 3 residues short of the CDR3 end; the germline J gene provides the rest. J is TRBJ2-4 and V is TRBV20-1, with 7 bases lining up with TRBD1. CDR1 DFQATT and CDR2 SNEGSKA come from the germline V gene (reference sequence). With 7 bases clipped from V and 6 bases from J, the junction kept 9 bases outside the gene matches. This CDR3 is 13 amino acids long. The CDR3 is CSGGGASGNIQYF. CDR3 DNA, as far as it was read: TGCAGTGGAGGGGGCGCATCAGGAAACATT.

Worth noting for this clone: From the germline J gene comes the end of the CDR3, since the read stops 3 residues before it. The J gene is TRBJ2-3, the V gene TRBV7-2; D may be TRBD1 (6 bases). In germline, CDR1 is SGHTA, CDR2 FQGNSA. The CDR3 has 14 residues. CDR3: CASSQDSSNQPQYF. The covered CDR3 bases are TGTGCCAGCAGTCAGGACAGTAGCAATCAGCCG. The variable domain in full, with the rest retrieved from reference TRBV7-2 and TRBJ2-3, is GAGVSQSPSNKVTEKGKDVELRCDPISGHTALYWYRQSLGQGLEFLIYFQGNSAPDKSGLPSDRFSAERTGGSVSTLTIQRTQQEDSAVYLCASSQDSSNQPQYFGPGTRLTVL.

Regarding this clone: The CDR3 goes on 3 residues after the read ends, and that part is filled in from the germline J gene. This rearrangement joins TRBV19 to TRBJ1-2, with TRBD1 matching over 10 bases. The CDR3 loop spans 15 amino acids. Germline V gene lookup returns CDR1 LNHDA and CDR2 SQIVND (reference sequence). The covered CDR3 bases are TGTGCCAGTAGTGCCACCGGGACAGGGGACTACGAC. Its translation: CASSATGTGDYD. The CDR3 in its entirety is CASSATGTGDYDYTF.

As concerns this clone: The read falls 3 residues short of the CDR3 end, and the missing part is taken from the germline J gene. V and J are TRBV30 and TRBJ2-7; D perhaps matches TRBD2 (6 bases). Germline-derived CDR1 and CDR2 are GTSNPN and SVGIG (reference sequence). This CDR3 has 16 residues. Trimming took 2 bases from V and 3 from J, leaving 20 bases between them. The sequenced CDR3 bases are TGTGCCTGGAGTCACGCCCGGGGGTCTGAACGCTACGAG. Protein product: CAWSHARGSERYE. The CDR3 reads in full as CAWSHARGSERYEQYF.

Partial CDR3 DNA: TGTGCCAGCTCACCGACAGAGGGGGCATACGAC. Encoded protein: CASSPTEGAYD. The whole CDR3 protein reads CASSPTEGAYDYTF. The chain has TRBV18 and TRBJ1-2; 7 nucleotides agree with TRBD1. Sequencing ends 3 residues short of the CDR3 end; the germline J gene provides the rest. CDR1 is KGHSH, CDR2 LQKENI, per germline. There are 14 residues in the CDR3.

For this clone: The read finishes 3 residues shy of the CDR3 end, and the germline J gene is used to complete it. The V call is TRBV18, the J call TRBJ1-2, with TRBD1 identical over 7 bases. This CDR3 comprises 15 residues. Germline V gene lookup returns CDR1 KGHSH and CDR2 LQKENI. CDR3: CASSPYQTGSGDYTF. CDR3 bases read: TGTGCCAGCTCCCCGTATCAGACAGGGTCGGGCGAC. The full variable domain, rest sourced from reference TRBV18 and TRBJ1-2, is NAGVMQNPRHLVRRRGQEARLRCSPMKGHSHVYWYRQLPEEGLKFMVYLQKENIIDESGMPKERFSAEFPKEGPSILRIQQVVRGDSAAYFCASSPYQTGSGDYTFGSGTRLTVV.

Remarks on this clone: From the germline J gene comes the end of the CDR3, since the read stops 3 residues before it. The chain has TRBV18 and TRBJ1-4; 8 positions match TRBD1. Germline trimming cut 3 bases from V and 1 base from J; bases unmatched to any gene: 10. CDR1 and CDR2 from the germline V gene are KGHSH and LQKENI. The CDR3 loop spans 18 amino acids. The sequenced CDR3 bases are TGTGCCAGCTCACCTACCAGGGGGCCTGGAGGAACTAATGAAAAA. This encodes CASSPTRGPGGTNEK. The full CDR3 protein reads CASSPTRGPGGTNEKLFF.

Remarks on this clone: From the germline J gene comes the end of the CDR3, since the read stops 3 residues before it. The V call is TRBV12-3 or TRBV12-4, the J call TRBJ1-1; TRBD1 matches at 7 bases. The CDR3 extends over 14 amino acids. Partial CDR3 DNA: TGTGCCAGCAGTTCCCAGACCCCGACAGGGTCT. Amino acid sequence: CASSSQTPTGS. The full CDR3 is CASSSQTPTGSAFF.

Concerning this clone itself: The read gets to within 3 residues of the CDR3 end, and the germline J gene fills in the rest. The chain has TRBV7-3 and TRBJ1-5; TRBD1 matches at 7 bases. With 5 bases clipped from V and 5 bases from J, the junction kept 3 bases outside the gene matches. This CDR3 has 13 amino acids. Germline CDR1 reads SGHTA; CDR2 reads FQGTGA. Partial CDR3 DNA: TGTGCCAGCAGCACAGGGACAGATCAGCCC. It specifies CASSTGTDQP. The whole CDR3 region reads CASSTGTDQPQHF.

Remarks on this clone: The read is 3 residues too short to cover the CDR3 end, so that end is filled in from the germline J gene. This chain links TRBV7-2 with TRBJ1-1; D possibly corresponds to TRBD1 (5 bases). The CDR3 runs to 15 residues. Germline CDR1 and CDR2: SGHTA and FQGNSA. The CDR3: CASSLAGGSSYEAFF. The part of the CDR3 DNA that was read is TGTGCCAGCAGCTTAGCGGGGGGGAGCTCCTACGAG.

Concerning this clone itself: The read finishes 3 residues shy of the CDR3 end, and the germline J gene is used to complete it. This chain joins TRBV25-1 and TRBJ1-4; D possibly corresponds to TRBD1 (5 bases). The V end lost 3 bases, the J end lost 5 bases, and 10 bases lay between the germline ends. CDR1 MGHDK and CDR2 SYGVNS come from the germline V gene. The CDR3 has 14 residues. The part of the CDR3 DNA that was read is TGTGCCAGCAGTGAGGTCAGGGAAAATGAAAAA. Its protein is CASSEVRENEK. From start to end, the CDR3 is CASSEVRENEKLFF.

CDR3 bases read: TGTGCCAGCAGGGGGGGTCTTTGGGATGGC. This sequence encodes CASRGGLWDG. The whole CDR3 region reads CASRGGLWDGYTF. The rearrangement joins TRBV11-2 to TRBJ1-2; a weak D match, TRBD1 (5 bases). Read data end 3 residues before the CDR3 end; the end is taken from the germline J gene. V lost 6 bases to trimming and J lost 6 bases, with 14 bases between them. Germline lookup yields CDR1 SGHAT and CDR2 FQNNGV. The CDR3 is made up of 13 amino acids.

For this clone: The missing CDR3 end, 3 residues past where the read stops, is filled in from the germline J gene. This chain joins TRBV12-3 or TRBV12-4 and TRBJ1-1; D unclear. V was trimmed by 7 bases and J by 4 bases, leaving 13 bases between them. The CDR3 consists of 13 residues. The CDR3 loop reads CASTPMRPTEAFF. The CDR3 DNA, read in part, is TGTGCCAGCACCCCCATGAGGCCCACTGAA.

Regarding this clone: The read terminates 3 residues before the CDR3 end, so the remaining end is supplied by the germline J gene. V gene TRBV7-2 combines with J gene TRBJ2-7; perhaps TRBD1 as D (6 bases). Per germline, CDR1 SGHTA and CDR2 FQGNSA. The CDR3 spans 15 residues. The germline V and J ends were trimmed by 5 bases and 3 bases, with 17 bases remaining between them. The covered CDR3 bases are TGTGCCAGCAGCCCCTTAGAGGGGGTCTTCTACGAG. Its protein is CASSPLEGVFYE. The CDR3 in full is CASSPLEGVFYEQYF.

On this clone itself: At one of its ends the junction is not consistent with the germline gene, which may arise from a read error. Sequencing ends 3 residues short of the CDR3 end; the germline J gene provides the rest. The rearrangement links TRBV11-1 to TRBJ1-2, with D possibly TRBD1 on 5 matching bases. The CDR3 length is 13 residues. Germline CDR1 SGHAT, CDR2 FQDESV (reference sequence). The covered CDR3 bases are TGTGCAAGCAGCTTATTTACAGGAGGGGGC. Encoded protein: CASSLFTGGG. The whole CDR3 sequence is CASSLFTGGGYTF.

Remarks on this clone: The CDR3 is cut off 3 residues early in the read; its end comes from the germline J gene. The V gene is TRBV19, the J gene TRBJ2-3, with D maybe TRBD2 (6 bases). With 6 bases removed from V and 2 bases from J, the gap between germline ends came to 15 bases. The CDR3 is 15 amino acids. Germline V CDR1 and CDR2: LNHDA, SQIVND (reference sequence). Incomplete CDR3 DNA: TGTGCCAGTAGATCTATAGGGACTCCCACAGATACG. It is translated as CASRSIGTPTDT. The whole CDR3 protein reads CASRSIGTPTDTQYF. The full variable domain, with the rest looked up from reference TRBV19 and TRBJ2-3, is DGGITQSPKYLFRKEGQNVTLSCEQNLNHDAMYWYRQDPGQGLRLIYYSQIVNDFQKGDIAEGYSVSREKKESFPLTVTSAQKNPTAFYLCASRSIGTPTDTQYFGPGTRLTVL.

This CDR3 reads CASSVAVIGELFF. The CDR3 bases that were read are TGTGCCAGCAGCGTAGCCGTTATCGGGGAG. The gene calls are TRBV9 and TRBJ2-2; D call uncertain. The read falls 3 residues short of the CDR3 end, and the missing part is taken from the germline J gene. Between the trimmed V and J ends, which lost 0 bases and 7 bases, there was a span of 7 bases. Germline-derived CDR1 and CDR2 are SGDLS and YYNGEE. The CDR3 contains 13 residues.

Regarding this clone: Germline is not matched at one junction end, which may reflect a read error. The missing CDR3 end, 3 residues past where the read stops, is filled in from the germline J gene. The chain recombines TRBV5-8 with TRBJ2-1, with 7 bases identical to TRBD1. CDR3 length: 15 amino acids. The germline V gene encodes CDR1 SGHTS and CDR2 YDEGEE. The CDR3 spells CASSLGDSLYNEQFF. The part of the CDR3 DNA that was read is TGTGCCAGCAGTTTGGGGGACAGCCTTTACAATGAG.

For this clone: The sequenced fragment ends 3 residues before the CDR3 boundary, so the rest is inferred from the germline J gene. The V gene is TRBV12-3 or TRBV12-4, the J gene TRBJ2-1; 7 bases agree with TRBD1. The CDR3 covers 16 residues. The V gene end was trimmed by 10 bases and the J gene end by 2 bases; junction bases not matched to a gene: 14. The CDR3 loop reads CATTTHTGAPYNEQFF. CDR3 DNA (partial): TGTGCCACCACAACACATACAGGGGCTCCCTACAATGAG.